Shown below are 4 T cell receptor beta chains from a single sample sequenced in a study of blood T cell repertoires in COVID-19 (dated by TCRdb to about 2020). Library preparation was by the immunoSEQ multiplex PCR assay. Held by TCRdb, this immuneACCESS table contains in-frame sequences only and omits some clones. Under half of the omission traces to an unresolved V gene where checked; the cause of the rest is unknown. This sample lists about half a million clones; roughly 88% were detected once. Jointly, the top ten make up about 3% of the sample. The sample comprised peripheral blood. The origin of the receptors is a human donor in a cohort sampled during active COVID-19.

The chain carries TRBV30 and TRBJ2-5; D is uncertain. The CDR3 length is 14 residues. Germline assignment: CDR1 GTSNPN and CDR2 SVGIG (reference sequence). V was cut by 2 bases and J by 1 base, with 11 bases left in between. The CDR3 spells CAWSRWNSQETQYF. CDR3 in DNA: TGTGCCTGGAGTAGATGGAACAGCCAAGAGACCCAGTACTTC.

V is TRBV18 and J is TRBJ1-4; D is perhaps TRBD1 (5 bases). Germline V gene sequence: CDR1 KGHSH, CDR2 LQKENI. This CDR3 is built from 14 residues. V lost 3 bases to trimming and J lost 8 bases, with 13 bases between them. CDR3 residues: CASSPRDSAEKLFF. CDR3 bases: TGTGCCAGCTCACCCCGGGACTCGGCGGAAAAACTGTTTTTT.

Only a few counts were recorded for this clone. The J gene is TRBJ2-5, the V gene TRBV4-2; 10 bases are shared with TRBD2. The CDR3 runs to 17 residues. Germline V gene data show CDR1 as LGHNA and CDR2 as YNFKEQ. The V segment lost 0 bases and the J segment 3 bases; nucleotides outside the gene matches: 7. Written as DNA, the CDR3 is TGTGCCAGCAGCCAAGATTATCGAGCGGGAGGGGAAGAGACCCAGTACTTC. Translating it yields CASSQDYRAGGEETQYF.

The chain couples TRBV19 to TRBJ1-5, with D possibly matching TRBD1 (6 bases). Trimming removed 3 bases at V and 8 bases at J, with 17 bases between. Germline assignment: CDR1 LNHDA and CDR2 SQIVND (reference sequence). This CDR3 spans 15 amino acids. CDR3 sequence (DNA): TGTGCCAGTAGTATTAATGGGAAAGGGGGGGAGCCCCAGCATTTT. Protein product: CASSINGKGGEPQHF.